This TCR beta chain was sequenced during a study of blood T cells in healthy people across ages (dated by TCRdb to 2014 to 2015). Broadly, across the study: In model experiments, template switching captured about one uniquely barcoded TCR beta cDNA molecule for every two T cells. The study measured age-related changes in TCR beta repertoire diversity using deep sequencing normalized with unique cDNA molecular identifiers. The donors were divided into four age groups: young (average roughly 15 years), middle-aged (about 40), aged (approximately 62) and long-lived (roughly 86). Donors of different ages were randomly distributed across sequencing lanes to avoid experimental bias. For two donors (one aged 18 to 29 and one aged 80 or older), the study analyzed two additional independent replicas of 1 million unique cDNA reads from the same blood draw. Here is what the overall study found, with its caveats: Because profiling used bulk unsorted PBMCs, naive and antigen-experienced compartments could not be compared conclusively. Compared with the aged group, the long-lived group had more naive CD4+ T cells, fewer expanded clones and increased TCR diversity, suggesting age selection. Estimates of total diversity based on one million sequenced T cells were regarded as lower bounds and as underestimates. A strong correlation was found between observed TCR beta diversity and the percentage of naive T cells measured by flow cytometry. As age increased, observed TCR beta diversity per million T cells dropped in a roughly linear way, and a significant reduction was already evident by age approximately 40. Because the CMV infection status of the donors was unknown, age-related changes in expanded clonotypes may potentially have been confounded.

The table lists this clonotype with a few counts. The antigen this receptor binds is unknown. Base qualities were left out, and no much larger clone turns up one base away. V sheds 5 bases and J sheds 8 bases, leaving 10 bases between their ends. The CDR3 covers 12 residues, taking in both the cysteine and the phenylalanine. The retained sequence is limited to the CDR3, 36 bases, with the frame set at the first base. Reading the germline V gene gives CDR1 SGHVS and CDR2 FQNEAQ. Donors were 39 systemically healthy Caucasian individuals from Russia aged about 6 to 100 years. Each donor gave ten milliliters of peripheral blood, drawn into EDTA-treated Vacutainer tubes. Ficoll-Paque density-gradient centrifugation was used to isolate PBMCs, with at least 6.5 million per sample. Trizol reagent was used to extract total RNA from PBMCs, with at least 6 micrograms per sample. The percentages of naive CD45RAhigh/CD27high T cells were determined by flow cytometry on a PBMC aliquot from every donor.

Receptor libraries were prepared by 5' RACE. Sequencing was performed on an Illumina HiSeq 2500. A second roughly 7 to 11 cycle PCR used a sample-barcoded 5' primer and a J-beta primer mix. A template-switch 5' adaptor carrying 12 random nucleotides introduced a unique molecular identifier onto each TCR beta cDNA molecule. Each sample yielded at least 2.5 million CDR3-containing paired-end reads. First-strand cDNA was synthesized from all RNA with the Mint cDNA synthesis kit, primed by a TRBC-specific oligonucleotide. All cDNA was treated with uracil-DNA glycosylase and then went through a first 18-cycle PCR with the universal primers M1SS and BC2_uni_R. In the authors' own workflow: For normalization, 1 million high-quality reads, each with a distinct molecular identifier, were randomly selected from each sample. Instead of being binned into consensus sequences, reads that shared molecular identifiers were thrown out. MiTCR, set to a Q25 quality threshold and the strictest error-elimination algorithm, was used for CDR3 identification, clonotype clustering and error correction. A nonparametric unseen species model with Euler transformation was used to estimate lower-bound total TCR beta diversity. Using fastp at Q25 and MiXCR, TCRdb reprocessed the public reads and kept productive beta chains. All rows with the same CDR3 protein become a single entry with the most common DNA and genes. V and J calls and clone size were set by TCRdb, not the authors. The sample table holds some 690,000 distinct CDR3 sequences, of which around a fifth were seen once. The ten largest clonotypes hold 22% of the sample.

The sequence came from a man in his 70s in good health. Sequencing was done on a sample of blood. Rearrangement joined TRBV7-8 to TRBJ1-5; the D gene is not confidently resolved. The CDR3 amino acid sequence is: CASSLPPEPQHF. The bases are TGTGCCAGCAGCCTTCCTCCAGAGCCCCAGCATTTT.